This TCR beta chain derives from a study of cytomegalovirus exposure and HLA in healthy donors. The wider study: One earlier analysis, a look at about 179 million T cells, found around 110 million unique TCR beta sequences. Inside one of the first data releases sat around 80 million unique TCRs taken from HLA-typed donors. Study-wide points: Some V segments (TRBV6-2 and TRBV6-3 among them) were excluded as indistinguishable.

About this clone: What it binds is unknown.

PCR was performed using 60 Vbeta and 13 Jbeta primers. Method: immunoSEQ multiplex PCR; TCRdb's copy keeps in-frame clones and lacks some. The table shows over 90,000 clones, with around two thirds occurring only once. Germline assignment: CDR1 MNHEY and CDR2 SVGAGI. The CDR3 is 13 residues long. V shed 0 bases and J shed 5 bases, with 7 bases lying between them. Sequenced input: PBMCs. This TCR derives from a woman in her fifties or sixties in good health and CMV-seronegative. V gene TRBV6-5 combines with J gene TRBJ1-1; D not certain. The CDR3 DNA follows: TGTGCCAGCAGTTACTCCCCTTTGACTGAAGCTTTCTTT. It encodes CASSYSPLTEAFF.